Following are 3 T cell receptor beta chains from one sample sequenced in a study of blood T cell repertoires in COVID-19 (dated by TCRdb to the early 2020s). The library was produced with the immunoSEQ multiplex PCR assay. The table was pulled from immuneACCESS by TCRdb, which kept in-frame rearrangements only. Such tables lose some clones; where checked, under half of the loss comes from unresolved V genes, and the rest has no known cause. Counted in this sample were around 130,000 clones; about 81% of them appeared once. Around 2.4% of the sample belongs to the ten largest clones. The specimen sequenced was PBMCs or T cells enriched from blood (not recorded which). Every receptor here comes from a middle-aged man with acute COVID-19.

In the case of this clone: Other DNA sequences in the same sample also yield this CDR3. DNA of the CDR3: TGTGCCAGCAGCGTAGGCCAGGGCCTTGGCTATGGCTACACCTTC. It translates to CASSVGQGLGYGYTF. This chain uses TRBV9 with TRBJ1-2; possibly TRBD1 for D (5 bases). V was shortened by 0 bases and J by 4 bases, with 13 bases between the two germline ends. Germline loops: CDR1 SGDLS, CDR2 YYNGEE. The CDR3 runs 15 residues.

The genes are TRBV10-2 and TRBJ2-5, with TRBD2 identical over 10 bases. V was clipped by 6 bases and J by 4 bases; unmatched bases: 5. CDR1 WSHSY and CDR2 SAAADI come from the germline V gene. The CDR3 is 14 amino acids. The CDR3 region has the DNA TGCGCCAGCAGATTAGCGGGAGGAGGAGAGACCCAGTACTTC. Its protein product is CASRLAGGGETQYF.

Concerning this clone itself: Distinct nucleotide sequences in the sample also encode this CDR3. The chain employs TRBV27 and TRBJ2-1, with 8 bases lining up with TRBD2. The junction had 3 bases not matched to a gene; V was cut back by 5 bases and J by 6 bases. CDR1 and CDR2 (germline): MNHEY, SMNVEV (reference sequence). The CDR3 consists of 13 residues. In nucleotides, the CDR3 is TGTGCCAGCAGTCTGGGACTAGGCAATGAGCAGTTCTTC. The encoded protein is CASSLGLGNEQFF.